One and the same sample provided the 21 T cell receptor beta chains below, sequenced in a study of tissue T cells after allogeneic stem cell transplantation. Profiled with immunoSEQ multiplex PCR; TCRdb holds only in-frame clones, not every one. The profile covers approximately 7,600 clones, with approximately 48% appearing a single time and about 6.6% taken by the ten largest. The time point denotes: mouse harvest day 7 after allogeneic transplant. Each mouse received 10^7 T-cell-depleted marrow cells plus 10^6 splenic CD5+ T cells by tail vein. Sequencing input: gut tissue. The receptors originated from a female BALB/c mouse given C57BL/6 T cells with graft-versus-host disease after an allogeneic hematopoietic cell transplant.

Concerning this clone itself: Gene names and germline match the mouse. The missing CDR3 end, 1 residue past where the read stops, is filled in from the germline J gene. V gene TRBV26 combines with J gene TRBJ2-3, with D uncertain. This CDR3 has 12 residues. The V and J ends lost 5 bases and 2 bases respectively, with 5 bases between them. Germline V gene data show CDR1 as KGHPV and CDR2 as FQNQEV (reference sequence). The DNA read from the CDR3 is TGTGCCAGCAGTACAAATGCAGAAACGCTGTAT. Translated, it gives CASSTNAETLY. The CDR3, in full, reads CASSTNAETLYF.

With respect to this clone: Gene names denote mouse genes. The read ends 1 residue early relative to the CDR3; the germline J gene fills the gap. This rearrangement joins TRBV26 to TRBJ1-4; a weak D match, TRBD1 (6 bases). V was clipped by 1 base and J by 2 bases, with 8 bases between them. The CDR3 sequence is 15 residues long. CDR1 KGHPV and CDR2 FQNQEV come from the germline V gene (reference sequence). The DNA read from the CDR3 is TGTGCCAGCAGTCTGTTCACAGGGTCCAACGAAAGATTATTT. This encodes CASSLFTGSNERLF. The entire CDR3 reads CASSLFTGSNERLFF.

As concerns this clone: The germline and genes are mouse ones. The CDR3 end falls 1 residue outside the read, so it is completed with the germline J gene. The chain employs TRBV19 and TRBJ2-4; D unresolved. The CDR3 length is 12 residues. The ends were cut back, 2 bases at V and 4 bases at J, with 5 bases in the middle. CDR1 is FNHDT, CDR2 SITEND, per germline (reference sequence). The CDR3 loop is CASSMNKNTLYF. Incomplete CDR3 DNA: TGTGCCAGCAGTATGAACAAAAACACCTTGTAC.

Concerning this clone itself: The listed genes are named as in mouse. The read finishes 1 residue shy of the CDR3 end, and the germline J gene is used to complete it. V and J are TRBV16 and TRBJ1-2; perhaps TRBD1 as D (6 bases). Germline V lookup: CDR1 SGHSA, CDR2 FRNQAP. This CDR3 contains 14 residues. Trimming cost V 0 bases and J 3 bases, with 8 bases left between them. The DNA read from the CDR3 is TGTGCAAGCAGCTTAGATCACAGGGACTCCGACTACACC. Protein product: CASSLDHRDSDYT. The full CDR3 protein reads CASSLDHRDSDYTF.

By sample fraction, this clone is medium-sized. These gene names are mouse names. The covered CDR3 bases are TGTGCCTGGAGTCTGGACTATGAACAGTAC. Protein product: CAWSLDYEQY. The entire CDR3 sequence reads CAWSLDYEQYF. The genes are TRBV31 and TRBJ2-7; D uncertain. The read stops 1 residue short of the end of the CDR3; the missing end is completed from the germline J gene. The V and J ends lost 0 bases and 3 bases respectively, with 3 bases between them. The germline V gene has CDR1 GKSSPN and CDR2 SITVG. There are 11 residues in the CDR3.

Note on this clone: The gene names here belong to mouse. CDR3 DNA (partial): TGTGCCAGCTCTCTCACCTACTGGGGGGGCGAAGACACCCAGTAC. As protein: CASSLTYWGGEDTQY. The CDR3, in full, reads CASSLTYWGGEDTQYF. The chain combines TRBV12-2 with TRBJ2-5, with TRBD2 matching over 11 bases. The read terminates 1 residue ahead of where the CDR3 ends, so the germline J gene completes it. The CDR3 runs 16 residues. The germline V gene has CDR1 SGHLS and CDR2 HYDKME. The V and J ends lost 0 bases and 4 bases, in that order; junction bases with no gene match: 5.

With respect to this clone: Gene names are the mouse ones. The read stops 1 residue short of the end of the CDR3; the missing end is completed from the germline J gene. The chain is built from TRBV26 and TRBJ2-5; D is undetermined. The germline V gene has CDR1 KGHPV and CDR2 FQNQEV (reference sequence). CDR3 length equals 15 residues. V was pared by 4 bases and J by 0 bases, with 11 bases between. The CDR3 DNA, read in part, is TGTGCCAGCAGTCCCCGGGCCTTTAACCAAGACACCCAGTAC. This gives the protein CASSPRAFNQDTQY. The CDR3, in full, reads CASSPRAFNQDTQYF.

With regard to this clone: A much larger clone lies one base from this, so it may be a read error. These gene names are mouse names. The CDR3 end lies 1 residue beyond the end of the read and is filled in from the germline J gene. V and J are TRBV26 and TRBJ1-4; 7 nucleotides match TRBD1. J gave up 0 bases and V 8 bases, and 3 bases lay outside the gene matches. The CDR3 has 14 residues. The germline CDR1 and CDR2 sequences are KGHPV and FQNQEV (reference sequence). CDR3: CASGTGVSNERLFF. CDR3 DNA, as far as it was read: TGTGCCAGCGGTACAGGGGTTTCCAACGAAAGATTATTT. The full variable domain, completed using reference TRBV26 and TRBJ1-4, is NSKVIQTPRYLVKGQGQKAKMRCIPEKGHPVVFWYQQNKNNEFKFLINFQNQEVLQQIDMTEKRFSAECPSNSPCSLEIQSSEAGDSALYLCASGTGVSNERLFFGHGTKLSVL.

Worth noting for this clone: Any gene name here is a mouse gene name. The read gets to within 1 residue of the CDR3 end, and the germline J gene fills in the rest. The chain combines TRBV4 with TRBJ2-4; D is uncertain. In germline, CDR1 is LGHDT, CDR2 YNNKQL (reference sequence). The ends were cut back, 4 bases at V and 5 bases at J, with 7 bases in the middle. This CDR3 contains 12 residues. CDR3 in amino acids: CASSLHLNTLYF. The DNA read from the CDR3 is TGTGCCAGCAGCTTACACTTAAACACCTTGTAC.

Notes on this clone: All gene names here are mouse names. The read halts 1 residue ahead of the CDR3 end, with the missing end drawn from the germline J gene. This chain joins TRBV4 and TRBJ2-2; D assignment may be TRBD1 or TRBD2 (7 bases each). The germline V and J ends were trimmed by 5 bases and 4 bases, with 11 bases remaining between them. The CDR3 has 14 residues. Germline V lookup: CDR1 LGHDT, CDR2 YNNKQL (reference sequence). The CDR3 sequence: CASSLRGGTGQLYF. CDR3 DNA (partial): TGTGCCAGCAGCCTCAGGGGGGGCACCGGGCAGCTCTAC.

On this clone: Gene names denote mouse genes. The missing CDR3 end, 1 residue past where the read stops, is filled in from the germline J gene. V and J are TRBV5 and TRBJ1-3; no clear D gene. The germline gives CDR1 LGHNA, CDR2 YNLKQL (reference sequence). The germline V and J ends were trimmed by 0 bases and 0 bases, with 9 bases remaining between them. The length of the CDR3 is 16 residues. CDR3 DNA (partial): TGTGCCAGCAGCCAAGAAGGCCACCTTTCTGGAAATACGCTCTAT. This codes for CASSQEGHLSGNTLY. The CDR3, in full, reads CASSQEGHLSGNTLYF.

This clone appeared a few times. Genes and germline come from the mouse. From the germline J gene comes the end of the CDR3, since the read stops 1 residue before it. This chain uses TRBV26 with TRBJ2-2; 7 nucleotides align to TRBD2. The CDR3 has 14 residues. J was trimmed by 1 base and V by 6 bases; bases with no gene match: 2. Germline-derived CDR1 and CDR2 are KGHPV and FQNQEV (reference sequence). The CDR3 protein is CASRDWENTGQLYF. CDR3 DNA (partial): TGTGCCAGCAGAGACTGGGAAAACACCGGGCAGCTCTAC.

Of note for this clone: Mouse gene names and germline throughout. The read gets to within 1 residue of the CDR3 end, and the germline J gene fills in the rest. The chain combines TRBV3 with TRBJ2-4; D tentatively reads TRBD1 or TRBD2 (5 bases each). This CDR3 has 16 residues. Deletions cut 5 bases from V and 6 bases from J, with 21 bases between. Germline assignment: CDR1 SNHLY and CDR2 FYNGKV (reference sequence). CDR3 sequence: CASSLGGARIGNTLYF. The CDR3 bases that were read are TGTGCCAGCAGCCTAGGAGGGGCGCGAATTGGGAACACCTTGTAC.

Note on this clone: The listed genes are named as in mouse. The sequence runs out 1 residue before the end of the CDR3; the remainder is reconstructed from the germline J gene. The chain uses TRBV19 and TRBJ1-1; no definite D call. The CDR3 consists of 12 residues. CDR1 is FNHDT and CDR2 is SITEND in the germline V gene (reference sequence). V was shortened by 5 bases and J by 3 bases, with 8 bases between the two germline ends. The CDR3 DNA, read in part, is TGTGCCAGCAGCCTCCCTCACACAGAAGTCTTC. This codes for CASSLPHTEVF. In full, the CDR3 is CASSLPHTEVFF.

This clone was counted only a few times. Gene names refer to mouse genes. From the germline J gene comes the end of the CDR3, since the read stops 1 residue before it. The chain uses TRBV23 and TRBJ2-2; whether TRBD2, the table's D call, matches the DNA was not checked. CDR1 and CDR2 from the germline V gene are KGHTA and FQNQQP. The CDR3 has 15 residues. The sequenced part of the CDR3 DNA is TGCTCCAGCAGTCAGACTGGGGGAAACACCGGGCAGCTCTAC. Translated: CSSSQTGGNTGQLY. The CDR3 as a whole reads CSSSQTGGNTGQLYF. Complete variable domain (other parts from reference TRBV23 and TRBJ2-2): DAAVTQKPRYLIKMKGQEAEMKCIPEKGHTAVFWYQQKQSKELKFLIYFQNQQPLDQIDMVKERFSAVCPSSSLCSLGIRTCEAEDSALYLCSSSQTGGNTGQLYFGEGSKLTVL.

About this clone: The gene names here belong to mouse. Read coverage stops 1 residue before the CDR3 terminus; the germline J gene supplies the remainder. This sequence joins TRBV12-2 and TRBJ2-5, with TRBD1 matching over 9 bases. The V segment lost 2 bases and the J segment 2 bases; nucleotides outside the gene matches: 1. CDR1 is SGHLS, CDR2 HYDKME, per germline. This CDR3 has 14 residues. The covered CDR3 bases are TGTGCCAGCTCTCGGGGACAGGGCCAAGACACCCAGTAC. Translated: CASSRGQGQDTQY. The CDR3 in full is CASSRGQGQDTQYF.

With respect to this clone: Germline and genes here are mouse. The read terminates 1 residue ahead of where the CDR3 ends, so the germline J gene completes it. The chain couples TRBV13-1 to TRBJ1-1; D is unresolved. Germline assignment: CDR1 NSHNY and CDR2 SYGAGN. Trimming left V 0 bases short and J 0 bases short, with 6 bases between. The CDR3 is 14 residues long. The part of the CDR3 DNA that was read is TGTGCCAGCAGTGATGAGGGAGCAAACACAGAAGTCTTC. Its protein product is CASSDEGANTEVF. The whole CDR3 protein reads CASSDEGANTEVFF.

As for this clone: Gene labels here are mouse ones. The CDR3 end lies 1 residue beyond the end of the read and is filled in from the germline J gene. The rearrangement joins TRBV17 to TRBJ2-4; 8 positions agree with TRBD2. The CDR3 is 14 residues long. Trimming took 2 bases from V and 8 from J; bases not matched to a gene: 6. Per germline, CDR1 MNHDT and CDR2 YYDKIL. CDR3 DNA (partial): TGTGCTAGCAGTAGAAACTGGGGGAGAGGCACCTTGTAC. This encodes CASSRNWGRGTLY. In full, the CDR3 is CASSRNWGRGTLYF.

As to this clone: Here the gene names and germline are mouse. The CDR3 end falls 1 residue outside the read, so it is completed with the germline J gene. This chain uses TRBV31 with TRBJ2-7; D is perhaps TRBD2 (7 bases). The germline V gene has CDR1 GKSSPN and CDR2 SITVG. The CDR3 covers 14 residues. V lost 0 bases, J lost 3 bases, and 12 bases lay in between. The covered CDR3 bases are TGTGCCTGGAGTCTAGTGGGGGGCCTCTATGAACAGTAC. This gives the protein CAWSLVGGLYEQY. The whole CDR3 reads CAWSLVGGLYEQYF.

With respect to this clone: Gene names are mouse gene names. The read terminates 1 residue ahead of where the CDR3 ends, so the germline J gene completes it. The chain is built from TRBV16 and TRBJ2-1; D gene unclear. CDR1 SGHSA and CDR2 FRNQAP come from the germline V gene. The CDR3 length is 14 residues. With 1 base removed from V and 0 bases from J, the gap between germline ends came to 4 bases. Here the CDR3 reads CASSLGYNYAEQFF. The part of the CDR3 DNA that was read is TGTGCAAGCAGCTTAGGATATAACTATGCTGAGCAGTTC. Complete variable domain (other parts from reference TRBV16 and TRBJ2-1): NAGVIQTPRHKVTGKGQEATLWCEPISGHSAVFWYRQTIVQGLEFLTYFRNQAPIDDSGMPKERFSAQMPNQSHSTLKIQSTQPQDSAVYLCASSLGYNYAEQFFGPGTRLTVL.

On this clone: Gene names are mouse gene names. The CDR3 is cut off 1 residue early in the read; its end comes from the germline J gene. This sequence joins TRBV3 and TRBJ1-5; possibly TRBD1 for D (5 bases). CDR1 is SNHLY, CDR2 FYNGKV, per germline (reference sequence). This CDR3 has 15 residues. With 1 base removed from V and 3 bases from J, the gap between germline ends came to 10 bases. CDR3 protein: CASSLGGRGNQAPLF. The CDR3 DNA, read in part, is TGTGCCAGCAGCTTAGGAGGGAGGGGCAACCAGGCTCCGCTT.